The clone carrying this T cell receptor beta chain was seen only a few times. TCRdb keeps only in-frame clones here, not all; method: immunoSEQ multiplex PCR. The sample lists hundreds of thousands of clones, roughly 87% occurring once. This entry comes from a study of blood T cell repertoires in COVID-19. Whole-study context: Acute and convalescent COVID-19 specimens originated in the United States, Italy and Spain.

Sequenced material: peripheral blood. The TCR was taken from a woman in her forties or fifties who had recovered from COVID-19.

CDR3 sequence (DNA): TGTGCCACCACCGGGGAGGACACCAGCTCCTACGAGCAGTACTTC. Translation gives CATTGEDTSSYEQYF. The chain joins TRBV10-3 to TRBJ2-7, with a possible D match to TRBD2 (6 bases). Germline loops: CDR1 ENHRY, CDR2 SYGVKD. The length of the CDR3 is 15 residues. Between the trimmed V and J ends, which lost 10 bases and 0 bases, there was a span of 19 bases.